This T cell receptor (beta chain) was identified in a study of technical replicates of blood from several donors. Sequenced by immunoSEQ multiplex PCR; TCRdb stores in-frame clones only, minus some. The sample holds 65,000 to 80,000 clones, 95% to 99% seen once. The count of this clone is one. V lost 0 bases to trimming and J lost 10 bases, with 10 bases between them. The CDR3 length is 13 residues. Germline loops: CDR1 SGHDN, CDR2 FVKESK. What was sequenced was T cells isolated from PBMCs. The chain has TRBV14 and TRBJ2-1; D is perhaps TRBD2 (5 bases). This clonotype was sampled from a human donor in good health. The CDR3 sequence is CASSQEYGVEQFF. CDR3 nucleotide sequence: TGTGCCAGCAGCCAAGAATACGGGGTGGAGCAGTTCTTC.